This T cell receptor beta chain was profiled in a study of blood T cell repertoires in COVID-19. Looking at the study overall: The analysed material was cDNA or gDNA that came from T cells, B-cell-depleted T cells, or PBMCs.

The germline V and J ends were trimmed by 4 bases and 10 bases, with 11 bases remaining between them. The CDR3 is 13 amino acids. Germline values: CDR1 LGHDT, CDR2 YNNKEL (reference sequence). Participants were aged about 18 to 100 years from around 25 US areas. Self-reported history from a screening survey and questionnaire set each donor's cohort. Recovery among Cohort 3 donors was established by two negative PCRs, clearance, or symptom resolution. Produced via immunoSEQ multiplex PCR; TCRdb's table is partial and in-frame only. The profile shows about 440,000 clones, about nine tenths of them singletons.

The chain uses TRBV3-1 (or the pseudogene TRBV3-2) and TRBJ1-6, with D possibly being TRBD1 (6 bases). Material: PBMCs or T cells enriched from blood (not recorded which). This receptor was identified in a man between 18 and 29 years old who had recovered from COVID-19. The CDR3 is CASSRTEGSPLHF. In DNA, the CDR3 is TGTGCCAGCAGCCGGACAGAGGGATCACCCCTCCACTTT.